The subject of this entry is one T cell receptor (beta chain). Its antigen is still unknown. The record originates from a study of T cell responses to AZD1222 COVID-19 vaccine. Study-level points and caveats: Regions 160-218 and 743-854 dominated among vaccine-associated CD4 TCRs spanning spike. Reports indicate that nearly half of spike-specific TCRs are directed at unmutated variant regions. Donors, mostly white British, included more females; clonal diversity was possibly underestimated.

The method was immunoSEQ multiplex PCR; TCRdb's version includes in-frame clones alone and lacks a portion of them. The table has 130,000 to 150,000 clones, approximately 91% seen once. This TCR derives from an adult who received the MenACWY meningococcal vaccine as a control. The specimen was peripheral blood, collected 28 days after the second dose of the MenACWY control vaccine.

The CDR3 bases are TGTGCCAGCAGTTTATTTACAGGGGAGCAGCCCCAGCATTTT. Translated: CASSLFTGEQPQHF. The rearrangement joins TRBV28 to TRBJ1-5, with TRBD1 matching over 7 bases. The CDR3 consists of 14 residues. J lost 7 bases, V lost 1 base, and 4 bases had no gene match. Looked up from germline, CDR1 is MDHEN and CDR2 is SYDVKM.